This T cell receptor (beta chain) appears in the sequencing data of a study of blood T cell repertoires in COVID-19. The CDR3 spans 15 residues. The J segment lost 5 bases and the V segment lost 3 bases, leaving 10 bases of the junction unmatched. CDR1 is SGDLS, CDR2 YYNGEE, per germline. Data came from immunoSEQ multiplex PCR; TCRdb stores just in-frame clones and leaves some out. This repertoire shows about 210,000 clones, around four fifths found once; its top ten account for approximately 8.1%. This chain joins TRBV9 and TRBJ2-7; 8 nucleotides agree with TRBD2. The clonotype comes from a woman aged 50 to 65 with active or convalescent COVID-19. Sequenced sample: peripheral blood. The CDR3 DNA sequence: TGTGCCAGCAGCGCCAGTAGCGGGAAGGGCCACGAGCAGTACTTC. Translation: CASSASSGKGHEQYF.